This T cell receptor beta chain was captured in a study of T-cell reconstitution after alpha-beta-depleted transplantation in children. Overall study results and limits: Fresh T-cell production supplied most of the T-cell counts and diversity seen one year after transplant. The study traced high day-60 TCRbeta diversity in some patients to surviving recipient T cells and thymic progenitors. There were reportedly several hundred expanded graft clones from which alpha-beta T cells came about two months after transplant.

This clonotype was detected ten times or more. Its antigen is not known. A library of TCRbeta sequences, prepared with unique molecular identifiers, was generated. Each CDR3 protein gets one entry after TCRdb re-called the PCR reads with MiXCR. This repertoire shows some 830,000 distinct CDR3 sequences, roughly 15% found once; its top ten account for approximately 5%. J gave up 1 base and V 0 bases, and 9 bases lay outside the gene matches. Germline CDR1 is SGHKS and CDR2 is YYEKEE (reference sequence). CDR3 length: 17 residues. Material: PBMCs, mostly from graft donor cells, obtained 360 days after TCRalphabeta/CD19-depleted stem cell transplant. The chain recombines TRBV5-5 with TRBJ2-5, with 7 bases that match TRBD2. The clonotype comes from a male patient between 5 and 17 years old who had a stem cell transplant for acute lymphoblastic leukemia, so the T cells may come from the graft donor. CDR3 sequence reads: CASSLGRRGSSQETQYF. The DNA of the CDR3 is TGTGCCAGCAGCTTGGGTCGGCGGGGGTCCTCCCAAGAGACCCAGTACTTC.